This entry is about one T cell receptor (beta chain). The clone's antigen remains unknown. Base quality data are lacking; no much larger clone is found one base away. The data are from a study of blood T cell repertoires in COVID-19 (dated by TCRdb to 2019 to 2021). Turning to the overall study: Samples covering the acute and convalescent phases of COVID-19 were provided by collaborators in the United States, Italy and Spain. The sample metadata nearly always contained a de-identified subject ID, COVID-19 status, age in years and sex. The samples were drawn from the first 160 participants of the ongoing ImmuneRACE study and from under 1,500 subjects provided by 6 global collaborators. The repertoires were released in a freely available public database intended as a resource for research on the immune response to SARS-CoV-2. The material from the prospective study consisted of cDNA or gDNA derived from T cells, B-cell-depleted T cells, or PBMCs. HLA class I and class II types, where available, came from metadata supplied by the sample provider rather than from assay-based typing. The dataset comprised deeply sampled blood TCRbeta repertoires from subjects exposed to, actively infected with, or recovered from COVID-19. On the study overall, not on this receptor specifically: How much clinical and demographic metadata was included differed by source and by participant, and the metadata was provided uncurated.

Whole blood was collected in K2EDTA tubes by collaborating institutions according to the institutions' own protocols. For TCRbeta analysis, collaborator samples were shipped as frozen whole blood, as isolated PBMCs, or as DNA extracted from either sample type. The V and J ends are trimmed by 3 bases and 1 base, leaving 4 bases between them. The CDR3 measures 12 amino acids from cysteine to phenylalanine. Of all the DNA, just the CDR3 is kept, 36 bases in frame from base 1. Reading the germline V gene gives CDR1 KGHSH and CDR2 LQKENI. The immunoSEQ Assay, a bias-controlled multiplex PCR, was used to amplify TCRbeta CDR3 regions from genomic DNA. Per the authors' processing: The number of nucleated cells in each sample was estimated by amplification of reference gene primers within the assay. To quantify the absolute abundance of each unique TCRbeta CDR3 rearrangement, sequence reads were collapsed and filtered. For each sample, productive Simpson clonality was calculated as the square root of Simpson's diversity index over productive rearrangements. Entries here come from immuneACCESS through TCRdb and include only in-frame sequences with V and J called. Some clones fail to appear in such tables; in the studies checked, an unresolved V gene covers under half of the shortfall, and the cause of the remainder is unknown. From that table come the V and J calls and clone size; the DNA was used to work out D and trimming. This sample holds about 240,000 clones; around 88% were observed only once. Of the sample, 9% to 15% falls within the top ten clones.

The clonotype originates from a man older than 75 with acute or convalescent COVID-19. The sequenced sample was peripheral blood. The rearranged chain carries TRBV18 and TRBJ2-7; the D gene assignment is ambiguous. The CDR3 corresponds to CASSPGSYEQYF. The DNA reads TGTGCCAGCTCACCCGGGTCCTACGAGCAGTACTTC.